This T cell receptor (beta chain) emerged from a study of T cell changes during pregnancy in multiple sclerosis. Produced via immunoSEQ multiplex PCR; TCRdb's table is partial and in-frame only. The table has approximately 100,000 clones, almost 95% seen once. Source: peripheral blood, taken in the third trimester of pregnancy. This clonotype was sampled from a female donor with multiple sclerosis, enrolled in a pregnancy study.

The CDR3 region has the DNA TGTGCCAGCAGCGTAGGAACGACAGGGGGCGATGGCTACACCTTC. Protein product: CASSVGTTGGDGYTF. The rearrangement uses TRBV9 and TRBJ1-2, with 10 positions matching TRBD1. The CDR3 totals 15 residues. Trimming at V came to 0 bases and at J to 6 bases, leaving 5 bases not matched to a gene. Germline V gene sequence: CDR1 SGDLS, CDR2 YYNGEE. Complete variable domain (other parts from reference TRBV9 and TRBJ1-2): DSGVTQTPKHLITATGQRVTLRCSPRSGDLSVYWYQQSLDQGLQFLIQYYNGEERAKGNILERFSAQQFPDLHSELNLSSLELGDSALYFCASSVGTTGGDGYTFGSGTRLTVV.